This TCR beta chain was recorded in a study of CD8+ T cells in alopecia areata. Extraction of RNA preceded its reverse transcription into cDNA, which served as the sequencing template. Here immunoSEQ multiplex PCR was the method, and the copy in TCRdb shows in-frame clones only, minus some. The data show 7,400 or so clones, around 66% seen once. Study-wide results and limits: Tofacitinib significantly decreased scalp clonality and expanded CD8+ clones among top 100. It was lesional scalp, especially alopecia totalis/universalis, that showed higher clonality than normal scalp. A single nonresponder leaves the baseline CD8+ expansion link to response uncertain. Sequenced scalp T cells also include alphabeta T cells resident in normal skin.

The sample's treatment: oral pan-JAK inhibitor, 5-10 mg twice daily. Collection of lesional scalp punch biopsies and peripheral blood was performed in alopecia areata patients. The CDR3 spans 12 residues. Trimming shortened V by 7 bases and J by 4 bases, and 10 bases separated the two germline ends. Germline V gives CDR1 LNHDA, CDR2 SQIVND (reference sequence). This clone appeared a few times. Antigen specificity is unknown. V usage is TRBV19 and J usage is TRBJ1-2, with D unclear. This TCR derives from a human donor with alopecia areata. Source: skin, taken at week 4, from a patient treated with tofacitinib. CDR3 sequence (DNA): TGTGCCAGTACCTTCGGGAGCTATGGCTACACCTTC. Translated, it gives CASTFGSYGYTF.